The entry below gives a single TCR beta chain sequence along with its context. The data were taken from a study of blood T cell repertoires in COVID-19. Study background: Spain, Italy and the United States supplied samples that represented acute and convalescent COVID-19.

Generated by immunoSEQ multiplex PCR, the TCRdb table keeps only in-frame clones and is missing some. The sample has around 200,000 clones; about nine tenths are singletons. The CDR3 contains 14 residues. Germline V lookup: CDR1 MNHEY, CDR2 SMNVEV (reference sequence). With 4 bases clipped from V and 3 bases from J, the junction kept 4 bases outside the gene matches. The sample taken for sequencing was PBMCs or T cells enriched from blood (not recorded which). The V gene is TRBV27, the J gene TRBJ1-2, with 8 positions matching TRBD1. The TCR was taken from a woman aged 18-29 years who had recovered from COVID-19. CDR3 loop: CASSWAGGYYGYTF. As DNA, the CDR3 is TGTGCCAGCAGTTGGGCAGGGGGCTACTATGGCTACACCTTC.